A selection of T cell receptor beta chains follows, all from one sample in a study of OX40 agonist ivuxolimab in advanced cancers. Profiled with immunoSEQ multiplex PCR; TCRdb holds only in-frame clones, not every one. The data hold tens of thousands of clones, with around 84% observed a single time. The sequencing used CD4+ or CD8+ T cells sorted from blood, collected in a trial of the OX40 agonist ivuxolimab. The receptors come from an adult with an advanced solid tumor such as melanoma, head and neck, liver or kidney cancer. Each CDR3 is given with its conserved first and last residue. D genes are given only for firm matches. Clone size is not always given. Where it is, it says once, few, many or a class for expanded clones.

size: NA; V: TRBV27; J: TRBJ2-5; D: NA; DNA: TGTGCCAGCAGTCCGGGAGAGGGGATCGGGGAGACCCAGTACTTC; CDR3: CASSPGEGIGETQYF
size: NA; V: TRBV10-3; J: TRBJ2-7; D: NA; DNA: TGTGCCATCAGTGAGTCCAAGGGTTCCTACGAGCAGTACTTC; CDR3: CAISESKGSYEQYF
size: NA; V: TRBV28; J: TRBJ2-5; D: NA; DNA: TGTGCCAGCAGTCCCTCCGGGACCTTACAAGAGACCCAGTACTTC; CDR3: CASSPSGTLQETQYF
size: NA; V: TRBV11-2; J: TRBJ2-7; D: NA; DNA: TGTGCCAGCAGCGCCTACAGTGGTGCCTACGAGCAGTACTTC; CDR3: CASSAYSGAYEQYF
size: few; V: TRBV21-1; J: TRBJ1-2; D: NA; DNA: TGTGCCAGCAGCAAAGGGAGGAACTTCTATGGCTACACCTTC; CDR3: CASSKGRNFYGYTF
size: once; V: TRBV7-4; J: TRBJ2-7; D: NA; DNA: TGTGCCAGCAGCCCGACAGGCTACGAGCAGTACTTC; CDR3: CASSPTGYEQYF
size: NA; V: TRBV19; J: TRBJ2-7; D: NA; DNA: TGTGCCAGTAGTATTGGGGGCGCCGGGGCCTTCTACGAGCAGTACTTC; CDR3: CASSIGGAGAFYEQYF
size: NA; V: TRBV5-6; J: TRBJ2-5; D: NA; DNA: TGTGCCAGCAGCTTAGTACAGAACCAAGAGACCCAGTACTTC; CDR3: CASSLVQNQETQYF
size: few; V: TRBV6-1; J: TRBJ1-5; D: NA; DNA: TGTGCCAGCAGTGAAGGCCCCGGGGGGGCAAATCAGCCCCAGCATTTT; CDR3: CASSEGPGGANQPQHF
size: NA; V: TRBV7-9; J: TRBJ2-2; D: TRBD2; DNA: TGTGCCAGCAGCCGGACTAGCGGGCGGGTCGGGGAGCTGTTTTTT; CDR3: CASSRTSGRVGELFF
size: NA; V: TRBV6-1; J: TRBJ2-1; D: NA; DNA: TGTGCCAGCAGTGAAGCGGGGCTCCCCTACAATGAGCAGTTCTTC; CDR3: CASSEAGLPYNEQFF
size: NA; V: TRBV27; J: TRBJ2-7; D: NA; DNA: TGTGCCAGCAGTCCGTCCTCCACCTACGAGCAGTACTTC; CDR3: CASSPSSTYEQYF
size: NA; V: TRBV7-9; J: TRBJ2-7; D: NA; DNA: TGTGCCAGCAGCTTAGAGCGGCAGGGTTCCTACGAGCAGTACTTC; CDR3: CASSLERQGSYEQYF
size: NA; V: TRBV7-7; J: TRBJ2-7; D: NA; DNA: TGTGCCAGCAGTCACCGGGACCGAAACTACGAGCAGTACTTC; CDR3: CASSHRDRNYEQYF
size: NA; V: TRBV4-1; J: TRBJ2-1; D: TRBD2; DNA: TGCGCCAGCAGCCAAAACCCTAGCGGGGGTGGCTACAAAGAGCAGTTCTTC; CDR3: CASSQNPSGGGYKEQFF
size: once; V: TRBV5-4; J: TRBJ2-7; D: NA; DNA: TGTGCCAGCAGCTATCGGGGGTCCTCCTACGAGCAGTACTTC; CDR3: CASSYRGSSYEQYF
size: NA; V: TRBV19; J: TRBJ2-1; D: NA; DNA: TGTGCCAGTAGTATTGGAAACGCCAACAATGAGCAGTTCTTC; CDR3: CASSIGNANNEQFF
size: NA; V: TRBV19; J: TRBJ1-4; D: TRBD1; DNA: TGTGCCAGTAGTATCTTCCTGACAGGGGGCGATGAAAAACTGTTTTTT; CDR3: CASSIFLTGGDEKLFF
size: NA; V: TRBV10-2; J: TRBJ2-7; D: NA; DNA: TGCGCCAGCAGTGACCTGACGGTGACCTACGAGCAGTACTTC; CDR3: CASSDLTVTYEQYF
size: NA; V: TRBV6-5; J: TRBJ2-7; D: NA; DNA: TGTGCCAGCAGTCCTGACAGCTTCTACGAGCAGTACTTC; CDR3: CASSPDSFYEQYF
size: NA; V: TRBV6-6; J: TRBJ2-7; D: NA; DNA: TGTGCCAGCGGAAACCCGGGGGCGGAATACGAGCAGTACTTC; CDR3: CASGNPGAEYEQYF